These T cell receptor beta chains were read from a single sample in a study of cytomegalovirus exposure and HLA in healthy donors. Here immunoSEQ multiplex PCR was the method, and the copy in TCRdb shows in-frame clones only, minus some. The sample comprises 99,000 or so clones, about 80% of which are singletons, and around 2.1% rests with the top ten. The specimen sequenced was PBMCs. The receptor set was obtained from a young man in good health and CMV-seronegative. The CDR3 runs from the conserved cysteine through the conserved F or W.

V,CDR3
TRBV14,CASMASLSTDTQYF
TRBV28,CASSFLGGRRTEAFF
TRBV9,CASSSGTENTGELFF
TRBV5-1,CASSFRGGFYNEQFF
TRBV4-3,CASSQGTRSQPGANVLTF
TRBV2,CASPRNTEAFF
TRBV29-1,CSVLRRGTSTDTQYF
TRBV9,CASSVQGYYGYTF
TRBV7-3,CASSLRGLSGNEQFF
TRBV7-2,CASSLAGAGNTIYF
TRBV30,CAWSVSRGRRIRTEAFF
TRBV5-3,CARSLMYIRGEQYF
TRBV15,CATSVTGTANQPQHF
TRBV11-3,CASSLTGVTDTQYF
TRBV7-2,CASSLDRDVNQPQHF
TRBV18,CASSPGQTSSGNTIYF
TRBV2,CASSEASGGRDTQYF
TRBV5-1,CASSATGSGSSYNEQFF
TRBV2,CARRSTPAYEQYF
TRBV5-4,CASSLGPEIQETQYF
TRBV19,CASRRTGSGANVLTF
TRBV19,CASSWGGEKLFF
TRBV27,CASSLSGTGIPYEQYF
TRBV7-3,CASSLGGSTEAFF
TRBV7-9,CASSLKGVNTEAFF
TRBV18,CASSPRPTGTGLMNTEAFF
TRBV7-6,CASSPRGFSGNTIYF
TRBV7-2,CASSLGLSQETQYF
TRBV27,CASPTGGANVLTF
TRBV7-3,CASRTTANQPQHF
TRBV5-1,CASSLEGRQAEPQHF
TRBV12-5,CASGPQTGMNTEAFF
TRBV6-5,CASSNRDTGAFF